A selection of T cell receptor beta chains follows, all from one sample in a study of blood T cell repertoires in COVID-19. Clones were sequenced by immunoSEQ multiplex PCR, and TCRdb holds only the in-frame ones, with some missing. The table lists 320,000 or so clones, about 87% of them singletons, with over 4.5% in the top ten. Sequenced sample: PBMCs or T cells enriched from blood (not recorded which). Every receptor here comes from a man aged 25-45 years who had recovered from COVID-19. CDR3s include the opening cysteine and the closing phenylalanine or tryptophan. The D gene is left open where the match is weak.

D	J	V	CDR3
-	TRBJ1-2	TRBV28	CASSLRTYGYTF
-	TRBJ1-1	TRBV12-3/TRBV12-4	CATTQTGPGAFF
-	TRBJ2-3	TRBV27	CASTFNRVEVPDTQYF
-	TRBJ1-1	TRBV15	CATSNYRSEGTEAFF
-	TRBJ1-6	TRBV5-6	CASSSNSPLHF
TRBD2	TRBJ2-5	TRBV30	CALNVAGGIQETQYF
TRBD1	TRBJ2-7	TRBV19	CATWTGPYEQYF
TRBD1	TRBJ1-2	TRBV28	CASSLLGRSTGGTGYTF
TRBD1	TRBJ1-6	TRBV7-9	CASSPGGTMDSPLHF
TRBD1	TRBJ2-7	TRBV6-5	CASRERQGPYEQYF
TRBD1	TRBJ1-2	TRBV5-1	CASSFGDRVSYTF
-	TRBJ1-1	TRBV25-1	CASSRQPNTEAFF
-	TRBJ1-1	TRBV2	CASGNGGQNTEAFF
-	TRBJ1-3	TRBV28	CASTAAGSGNTIYF
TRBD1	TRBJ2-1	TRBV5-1	CASSLRGDRVHEQFF
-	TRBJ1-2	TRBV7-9	CASSLFRAEDGYTF
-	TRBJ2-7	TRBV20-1	CSATNSFEQYF
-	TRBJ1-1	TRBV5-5	CASSLSGAPEAFF
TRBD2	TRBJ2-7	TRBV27	CASSLRPGGRGGPRSEQYF
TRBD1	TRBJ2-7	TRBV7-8	CASSPRDRTYEQYF
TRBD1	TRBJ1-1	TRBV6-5	CASRRDRGWNTEAFF
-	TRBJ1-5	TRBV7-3	CASSPGQLSNQPQHF
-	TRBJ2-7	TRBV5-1	CASSLRTVSEQYF
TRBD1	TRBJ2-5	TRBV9	CASSVGQGRGETQYF
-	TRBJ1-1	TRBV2	CASGQPNTEAFF
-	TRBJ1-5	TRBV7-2	CASSLAREWRRVSQPQHF
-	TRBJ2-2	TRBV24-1	CATSPTAGVTGELFF
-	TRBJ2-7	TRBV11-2	CASSLGRISSNYEQYF
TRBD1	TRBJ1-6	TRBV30	CAWRGPGTVGSPLHF
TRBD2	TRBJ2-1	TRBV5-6	CASSLGLAVSYNEQFF
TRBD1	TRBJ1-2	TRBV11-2	CASSLDLRQGGYGYTF
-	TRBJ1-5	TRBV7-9	CASSLGTGGGNQPQHF
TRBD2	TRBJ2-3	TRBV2	CASSELASGGANTDTQYF
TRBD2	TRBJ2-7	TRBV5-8	CASSWTLAGGTREQYF
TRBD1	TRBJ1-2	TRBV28	CASSFRDRWNYGYTF
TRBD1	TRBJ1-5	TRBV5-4	CASHDRGTQPQHF
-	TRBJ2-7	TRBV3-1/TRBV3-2	CASSPGWADEQYF
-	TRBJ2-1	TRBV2	CASREYNEQFF
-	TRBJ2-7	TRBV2	CASSDSYEQYF
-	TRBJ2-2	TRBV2	CASVEQGQVGELFF
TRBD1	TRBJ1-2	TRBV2	CASSQRQGNYGYTF
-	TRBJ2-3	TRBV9	CASSVEGQGDTQYF
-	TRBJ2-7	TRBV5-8	CASSVTDEQYF
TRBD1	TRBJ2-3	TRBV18	CASSPQGALSTDTQYF
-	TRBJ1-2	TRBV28	CASSYVGGSYGYTF
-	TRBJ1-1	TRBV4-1	CASSQTTHVAFF
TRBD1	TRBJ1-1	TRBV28	CASSPEPGQGRAEAFF
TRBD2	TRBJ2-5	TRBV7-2	CASSLGGLAGETQYF